The source of this T cell receptor (beta chain) is a study of blood T cell repertoires in COVID-19. Study-level information: Acute-phase and convalescent COVID-19 samples originated in the United States, Italy and Spain.

As processed by the authors: Reference gene primer amplification yielded estimated nucleated cell counts. Here immunoSEQ multiplex PCR was the method, and the copy in TCRdb shows in-frame clones only, minus some. V, J and clone size reflect that table, while D and trimming were determined from the DNA. The repertoire holds 350,000 to 450,000 clones, with approximately 90% as singletons. Ages ranged from roughly 18 to 100 years, with residence in about 24 US areas. Exposed enrollees encountered a COVID-19 case at some point within 2 weeks before study entry. Germline assignment: CDR1 LGHNA and CDR2 YSLEER. The CDR3 runs to 14 residues. V dropped 0 bases and J dropped 4 bases, with 9 bases sitting between them.

Sequenced sample: PBMCs or T cells enriched from blood (not recorded which). The sequence derives from a woman in her forties who had been exposed to COVID-19. This chain connects TRBV4-3 to TRBJ1-2; possible D gene TRBD1, 5 bases. The CDR3 sequence: CASSQDDSSYGYTF. In DNA, the CDR3 is TGCGCCAGCAGCCAAGATGACAGCAGCTATGGCTACACCTTC.